This T cell receptor (beta chain) was captured in a study of blood T cells in healthy people across ages. Overall study findings and caveats: With naive T cell percentage, TCR beta diversity showed a strong correlation. Naive and antigen-experienced cells could not be conclusively compared, given unsorted PBMCs.

Germline CDR1 and CDR2: SGHTA and FQGNSA. Trimming left V 5 bases short and J 8 bases short, with 16 bases between. The CDR3 sequence is 14 residues long. Turning to this clonotype: What it binds is not known.

Combining a sample-barcoded 5' primer with a J-beta primer mix, a second PCR ran for 7 to 11 cycles. Sequencing of every sample gave 2.5 million or more CDR3-containing paired-end reads. TCRdb re-analysed the 5' RACE reads in MiXCR, keeping a single row per CDR3 protein. There are approximately 780,000 distinct CDR3 sequences in the sample; 25% to 30% occur only once, and less than 3.5% lies in the top ten. This sample also belongs to another study, concerning T cells of mothers and their children.

Sequenced input: blood. The chain carries TRBV7-2 and TRBJ1-5; D remains ambiguous. This receptor was obtained from a boy aged 5-17 years in good health. The CDR3 DNA reads as TGTGCCAGCAGCGGGCGCGGGCTAGCAGAGCCCCAGCATTTT. Protein: CASSGRGLAEPQHF.